This T cell receptor (beta chain) came from a study of cytotoxic CD8 clonotypes in ibrutinib-treated CLL listed by TCRdb under 2021. Broadly, across the study: The cohort was composed of ten to eleven relapsed/refractory and around 14 treatment-naive patients; IGHV unmutated status was identified in some 17 patients. Responses were partial in some 24 patients and complete in 2; after median 68 months follow-up, roughly 15 stayed in remission and around 12 progressed. Response samples were taken after a median of 12 months on treatment, ranging from about 6 to 40 months. Samples averaged around 280,000 productive templates and some 91,000 productive rearrangements. Longitudinal samples were obtainable from about 30% of the roughly 90 participants in the trial. Cryopreserved peripheral blood mononuclear cells were collected at three points: before therapy, at response, and at either sustained remission or disease progression. Patients were still on ibrutinib when every remission and progressive disease sample was collected.

The time point label here, explained by the study, means: roughly 12 months on ibrutinib. For TCR beta library preparation, approximately 1.8 micrograms of genomic DNA was extracted from cryopreserved PBMCs. High-throughput TCR beta sequencing was performed on longitudinal blood samples from CLL patients receiving ibrutinib monotherapy. The patients were enrolled in a single-center, open-label phase 2 trial of ibrutinib monotherapy. The CDR3 spans 13 residues, from the cysteine through the phenylalanine. Of the read, only the CDR3 DNA is kept; its 39 bases are in frame from base 1. Reading the germline V gene gives CDR1 SGHTA and CDR2 FQGNSA. For this chain, trimming is 5 bases at the V end and 6 bases at the J end, and the number of junction bases without a gene match is 6. A MiSeq instrument was used for deep resolution sequencing, which targeted depths ranging from 1 in 1 million up to 1 in 200,000 T cells, with coverage averaging 10x for each clonotype. The immunoSEQ hsTCRB Kit was used to generate TCR beta libraries. From the authors' description of their analysis: ImmunoSEQ Data Assistant and ImmunoSEQ Analyzer were used for data analysis, and V, D and J genes were assigned according to IMGT definitions. Clonality, which ranges from 0 to 1, was calculated by subtracting the normalized Shannon entropy of productive rearrangement frequencies from one. Only overrepresented clonotypes making up at least 0.05% of each patient's repertoire were included in the public clonotype analysis. Approximately 14 age-matched healthy donor repertoires from immuneACCESS served as clonality controls. Held by TCRdb, this immuneACCESS table contains in-frame sequences only and omits some clones. Under half of the omission traces to an unresolved V gene where checked; the cause of the rest is unknown. The DNA gave D and trimming, while V, J and clone size come from that table. The sample profile shows 73,000 or so clones; 68% of them were found once. The ten top clones hold approximately 5.2% of the sample.

About this clone itself: This clone's antigen is unknown. No base-level quality is on record; no much larger clone is a single base apart.

Overall study results and their limits: Baseline clonality was found to be higher than that of age-matched healthy donors and was strongly correlated with circulating CD8+ T-cell counts. Clonality increased at ibrutinib response, stayed stable in sustained remission, and fell back toward baseline at progression. Sustained-remission and progressing patients did not have matched sampling times, and lymph node repertoires were not examined. Public clonotypes were found to be uncommon and were observed to contract or remain stable during treatment; the increase in clonality was shown to reflect expansion of private clonotypes at ibrutinib response.

The sequence was collected from a human donor with chronic lymphocytic leukemia. Sequenced material: PBMCs, taken after 12 months of ibrutinib treatment. The chain was built from TRBV7-2 and TRBJ2-7, and 8 junctional nucleotides match TRBD1. This receptor has the CDR3 CASSDRTGLEQYF. In nucleotides, the sequence is TGTGCCAGCAGCGATCGGACAGGGCTCGAGCAGTACTTC.